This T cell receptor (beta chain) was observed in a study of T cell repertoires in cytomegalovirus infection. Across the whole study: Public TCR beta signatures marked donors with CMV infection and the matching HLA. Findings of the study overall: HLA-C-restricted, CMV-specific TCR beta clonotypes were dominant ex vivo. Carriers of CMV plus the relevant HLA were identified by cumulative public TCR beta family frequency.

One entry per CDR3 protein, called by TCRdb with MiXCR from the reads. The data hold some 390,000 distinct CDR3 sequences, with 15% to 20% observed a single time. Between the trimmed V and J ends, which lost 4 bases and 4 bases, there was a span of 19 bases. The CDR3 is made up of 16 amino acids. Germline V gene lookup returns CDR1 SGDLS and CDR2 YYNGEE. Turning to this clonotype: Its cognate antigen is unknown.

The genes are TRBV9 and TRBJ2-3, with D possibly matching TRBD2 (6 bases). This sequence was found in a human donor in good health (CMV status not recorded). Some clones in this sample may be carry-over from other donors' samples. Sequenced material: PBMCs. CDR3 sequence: CASSFPGSSVADTQYF. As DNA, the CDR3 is TGTGCCAGCAGCTTCCCCGGGTCTAGCGTGGCAGATACGCAGTATTTT.